The rows below give T cell receptor beta chains drawn from one sample of a study of beta chain features in type 1 diabetes. Assay: immunoSEQ multiplex PCR; the TCRdb copy retains only in-frame clones and omits some. The table lists 200,000 to 250,000 clones, over 9.5% of them singletons. The material sequenced was naive CD4+ T cells from blood. Receptors were obtained from a woman aged 18-35 years in good health. Each CDR3 is given with its conserved first and last residue. D genes are given only for firm matches. Not every row has a clone size; where given, it reads once, few, many or a size class.

abundance	v_gene	d_gene	j_gene	CDR3aa	CDR3nt
.	TRBV5-1	.	TRBJ2-3	CASYRDSPASTDTQYF	TGCGCCAGCTATCGGGACTCCCCCGCTAGCACAGATACGCAGTATTTT
few	TRBV6-6	.	TRBJ1-1	CASNQAGRNTEAFF	TGTGCCAGCAACCAAGCGGGCAGGAACACTGAAGCTTTCTTT
.	TRBV2	TRBD1	TRBJ1-2	CASRSDRAGNYGYTF	TGTGCCAGCAGGTCGGACAGGGCGGGGAACTATGGCTACACCTTC
few	TRBV11-1	.	TRBJ2-3	CASTSVGLTDTQYF	TGTGCCAGCACCTCGGTTGGGCTCACAGATACGCAGTATTTT
.	TRBV11-2	TRBD1	TRBJ2-7	CASSLGSLDRGHEQYF	TGTGCCAGCAGCTTAGGTTCTCTGGACAGGGGCCACGAGCAGTACTTC
.	TRBV9	TRBD1	TRBJ1-5	CASSEGTGGQPQHF	TGTGCCAGCAGCGAGGGGACAGGGGGGCAGCCCCAGCATTTT
.	TRBV11-2	.	TRBJ2-3	CASSTLSGAPTDTQYF	TGTGCCAGCAGCACCCTGTCAGGGGCTCCCACAGATACGCAGTATTTT
.	TRBV19	.	TRBJ1-5	CGTGSNQPQHF	TGTGGAACAGGTAGCAATCAGCCCCAGCATTTT
.	TRBV4-1	.	TRBJ2-1	CASSQADWNNEQFF	TGCGCCAGCAGCCAAGCAGACTGGAACAATGAGCAGTTCTTC
.	TRBV15	.	TRBJ1-1	CATSRDGTGYTEAFF	TGTGCCACCAGCAGAGATGGCACAGGGTACACTGAAGCTTTCTTT
.	TRBV9	TRBD2	TRBJ2-1	CASSVGGSYNEQFF	TGTGCCAGCAGCGTGGGAGGGTCCTACAATGAGCAGTTCTTC
.	TRBV30	.	TRBJ1-2	CASGHPGPYGYTF	TGTGCCTCGGGACACCCGGGCCCTTATGGCTACACCTTC
few	TRBV30	.	TRBJ1-5	CAWRYSGNSNQPQHF	TGTGCCTGGAGATACTCCGGTAATAGCAATCAGCCCCAGCATTTT
few	TRBV19	TRBD2	TRBJ2-5	CASSGRGAETQYF	TGTGCCAGTAGCGGGAGGGGGGCAGAGACCCAGTACTTC
few	TRBV19	.	TRBJ1-6	CASSGPSLVSLHF	TGTGCCAGTAGTGGCCCCTCTCTGGTGTCCCTCCACTTT
.	TRBV2	TRBD2	TRBJ2-3	CASRLAGITDTQYF	TGTGCCAGCAGACTAGCGGGGATCACAGATACGCAGTATTTT
few	TRBV6-1	.	TRBJ1-6	CASSRAGSGESPLHF	TGTGCCAGCAGTCGAGCCGGGTCTGGTGAATCACCCCTCCACTTT
few	TRBV19	TRBD2	TRBJ2-7	CASSIKAGSIAGGPGEQYF	TGTGCCAGTAGTATTAAGGCAGGTTCCATAGCGGGAGGGCCGGGCGAGCAGTACTTC
.	TRBV6-4	TRBD2	TRBJ2-1	CASSDGTSGDNEQFF	TGTGCCAGCAGTGACGGGACTAGTGGGGACAATGAGCAGTTCTTC
.	TRBV5-4	.	TRBJ2-5	CASSLAGALRAETQYF	TGTGCCAGCAGCTTGGCCGGCGCCCTGAGGGCAGAGACCCAGTACTTC
.	TRBV29-1	.	TRBJ2-2	CSVEAGDTNTGELFF	TGCAGCGTTGAAGCAGGGGACACAAACACCGGGGAGCTGTTTTTT
.	TRBV5-1	TRBD1	TRBJ2-2	CASSPDRGDGELFF	TGCGCCAGCAGCCCGGACAGGGGGGACGGGGAGCTGTTTTTT
.	TRBV28	TRBD1	TRBJ1-2	CASSPRFGTGVGYTF	TGTGCCAGCAGCCCCCGATTTGGGACAGGGGTTGGCTACACCTTC
few	TRBV7-9	.	TRBJ2-2	CASSFSESANTGELFF	TGTGCCAGCAGCTTTTCCGAGTCCGCGAACACCGGGGAGCTGTTTTTT
few	TRBV2	.	TRBJ1-4	CASSYGAPGEKLFF	TGTGCCAGCAGTTATGGGGCCCCCGGGGAAAAACTGTTTTTT
.	TRBV5-1	.	TRBJ2-3	CASSLVAVADTQYF	TGCGCCAGCAGCTTGGTGGCAGTTGCAGATACGCAGTATTTT
once	TRBV11-2	.	TRBJ1-2	CASSLAGGKDYGYTF	TGTGCCAGCAGCTTAGCGGGGGGGAAGGACTATGGCTACACCTTC
.	TRBV6-1	.	TRBJ1-1	CASRTGLNTEAFF	TGTGCCAGCAGGACAGGATTGAACACTGAAGCTTTCTTT
.	TRBV6-1	.	TRBJ1-1	CASSRERMNTEAFF	TGTGCCAGCAGTCGGGAACGCATGAACACTGAAGCTTTCTTT
few	TRBV5-1	.	TRBJ2-7	CASSLERRYYEQYF	TGCGCCAGCAGCTTGGAACGGCGGTACTACGAGCAGTACTTC
.	TRBV7-8	TRBD1	TRBJ2-1	CASRWTGGDYEQFF	TGTGCCAGCAGATGGACAGGGGGGGATTATGAGCAGTTCTTC
once	TRBV9	TRBD2	TRBJ2-7	CASSVIAPGLAGDLTYEQYF	TGTGCCAGCAGCGTCATAGCACCGGGACTAGCGGGAGATCTTACCTACGAGCAGTACTTC
few	TRBV5-6	.	TRBJ2-5	CASSYRQVAPPRTQYF	TGTGCCAGCAGCTACAGACAGGTCGCCCCCCCAAGGACCCAGTACTTC
.	TRBV18	TRBD1	TRBJ2-7	CASSPQDRDGYEQYF	TGTGCCAGCTCACCACAGGACAGGGATGGGTACGAGCAGTACTTC
.	TRBV30	TRBD1	TRBJ1-2	CAWSAGGSYTF	TGTGCCTGGAGCGCAGGGGGTAGCTACACCTTC
.	TRBV5-1	.	TRBJ2-6	CASSITRSGANVLTF	TGCGCCAGCAGCATCACGCGCTCTGGGGCCAACGTCCTGACTTTC
few	TRBV30	.	TRBJ1-2	CAWRAPPGGAGYGYTF	TGTGCCTGGAGGGCCCCCCCGGGGGGCGCAGGGTATGGCTACACCTTC
few	TRBV5-4	TRBD2	TRBJ2-5	CASSRGTSGQETQYF	TGTGCCAGCAGCCGAGGGACTAGCGGCCAAGAGACCCAGTACTTC
few	TRBV11-2	TRBD1	TRBJ1-4	CASSNGDRAKNEKLFF	TGTGCCAGCAGCAACGGGGACAGGGCAAAGAATGAAAAACTGTTTTTT
few	TRBV10-2	.	TRBJ2-1	CASIPSPDNEQFF	TGCGCCAGCATTCCGTCGCCGGACAATGAGCAGTTCTTC
.	TRBV25-1	.	TRBJ2-3	CASSDTTGITDTQYF	TGTGCCAGCAGTGATACTACAGGGATCACAGATACGCAGTATTTT
.	TRBV11-2	.	TRBJ1-2	CASSLGAGDYGYTF	TGTGCCAGCAGCTTAGGGGCAGGGGACTATGGCTACACCTTC
few	TRBV1	.	TRBJ2-1	CTTTRGPSGISPNEQFF	TGCACCACAACCCGAGGGCCGAGCGGGATTTCCCCCAATGAGCAGTTCTTC
.	TRBV2	.	TRBJ1-1	CASRENGEDPEAFF	TGTGCCAGCCGGGAGAACGGTGAGGACCCTGAAGCTTTCTTT
.	TRBV6-6	TRBD1	TRBJ2-7	CASSTHPGTGDEQYF	TGTGCCAGCAGTACGCACCCCGGGACAGGGGACGAGCAGTACTTC
.	TRBV4-1	.	TRBJ1-1	CASSPLPGQEAFF	TGCGCCAGCAGCCCATTACCCGGACAGGAAGCTTTCTTT
many	TRBV30	.	TRBJ2-1	CAWQEVNEQFF	TGTGCCTGGCAAGAGGTCAATGAGCAGTTCTTC
.	TRBV14	TRBD2	TRBJ2-3	CASSHSSGYTDTQYF	TGTGCCAGCAGCCACTCTAGCGGATACACAGATACGCAGTATTTT
few	TRBV10-3	TRBD2	TRBJ2-1	CAISAPRGERNEQFF	TGTGCCATCAGTGCACCTCGGGGGGAACGCAATGAGCAGTTCTTC
few	TRBV2	.	TRBJ2-3	CASSRTSGLGTDTQYF	TGTGCCAGCAGTCGGACTTCCGGACTTGGCACAGATACGCAGTATTTT
.	TRBV9	.	TRBJ2-3	CASSVGPQTVTSTDTQYF	TGTGCCAGCAGCGTAGGCCCCCAGACAGTGACTAGCACAGATACGCAGTATTTT
.	TRBV5-1	TRBD2	TRBJ2-1	CASSLGLAGGPSNEQFF	TGCGCCAGCAGCTTGGGGCTAGCGGGAGGGCCGAGCAATGAGCAGTTCTTC
few	TRBV12-5	TRBD2	TRBJ2-1	CASGLVLAGAGEQFF	TGTGCTAGTGGTTTGGTTTTAGCGGGAGCAGGTGAGCAGTTCTTC
few	TRBV9	.	TRBJ2-7	CASSDAANYEQYF	TGTGCCAGCAGCGACGCAGCGAACTACGAGCAGTACTTC